The 28 T cell receptor beta chains below all came from one sample that was sequenced in a study of T cell repertoires in cytomegalovirus infection. One entry per CDR3 protein, called by TCRdb with MiXCR from the reads. The sample lists about 200,000 distinct CDR3 sequences; about a tenth were seen once. Sample: PBMCs. Receptors were obtained from a human donor in good health (CMV status not recorded). Some clones in this sample may be carry-over from other donors' samples.

This clonotype was detected many times. This chain connects TRBV7-9 to TRBJ1-4; D is undetermined. Germline V CDR1 and CDR2: SEHNR, FQNEAQ (reference sequence). There are 12 residues in the CDR3. The V gene lost 5 bases and the J gene lost 7 bases, with 8 bases spanning the gap. CDR3 protein: CASSQVAEKLFF. CDR3 DNA: TGTGCCAGCAGCCAGGTGGCTGAAAAACTGTTTTTT.

The V and J genes are TRBV28 and TRBJ1-2, with D perhaps matching TRBD1 (5 bases). Trimming shortened V by 7 bases and J by 4 bases, and 19 bases separated the two germline ends. Germline values: CDR1 MDHEN, CDR2 SYDVKM. CDR3 length equals 15 residues. The CDR3 region is CASTIRTGGGYGYTF. The CDR3 bases are TGTGCCAGCACTATACGAACGGGGGGAGGCTATGGCTACACCTTC.

J is TRBJ2-1 and V is TRBV19, with 9 positions matching TRBD2. The CDR3 extends over 15 amino acids. The germline gives CDR1 LNHDA, CDR2 SQIVND (reference sequence). With V trimmed by 5 bases and J by 6 bases, 8 bases remained unmatched. Here the CDR3 DNA reads TGTGCCAGTAGTCGGGCTAGCGGGGCTGTCAATGAGCAGTTCTTC. It is translated as CASSRASGAVNEQFF.

This clonotype occurred a few times. This sequence joins TRBV27 and TRBJ2-7, with D perhaps matching TRBD2 (5 bases). The CDR3 loop spans 15 amino acids. V dropped 4 bases and J dropped 4 bases, with 17 bases sitting between them. The germline gives CDR1 MNHEY, CDR2 SMNVEV (reference sequence). DNA for the CDR3: TGTGCCAGCAGTTCTTATTTGGGGAGCGGTTACGAGCAGTACTTC. It is translated as CASSSYLGSGYEQYF.

The sample holds many counts of this clonotype. This sequence joins TRBV7-2 and TRBJ2-2; no clear D gene. The V gene's germline CDR1 is SGHTA and CDR2 FQGNSA. The CDR3 consists of 14 residues. V lost 1 base to trimming and J lost 4 bases, with 7 bases between them. Here the CDR3 reads CASSLGPTTGELFF. The CDR3 nucleotides read TGTGCCAGCAGCTTAGGGCCGACCACCGGGGAGCTGTTTTTT.

V and J are TRBV6-2 or TRBV6-3 and TRBJ1-5; D perhaps matches TRBD1 (5 bases). The CDR3 contains 14 residues. The V end lost 0 bases, the J end lost 6 bases, and 9 bases lay between the germline ends. Germline V CDR1 and CDR2: MNHEY, SVGEGT. The CDR3 sequence: CASSYSTEGQPQHF. CDR3 DNA sequence: TGTGCCAGCAGTTACTCGACAGAGGGTCAGCCCCAGCATTTT.

In the case of this clonotype: This clone may be a read error of a much larger clone one base away. The V and J genes are TRBV7-2 and TRBJ2-5; 8 nucleotides line up with TRBD2. Germline loops: CDR1 SGHTA, CDR2 FQGNSA. This CDR3 contains 13 residues. V shed 7 bases, J shed 3 bases, and the junction held 4 bases outside the gene matches. CDR3 sequence (DNA): TGTGCCAGCAACGTGCGGGGGGAAGAGACCCAGTACTTC. Its protein is CASNVRGEETQYF. The variable domain in full, completed from reference TRBV7-2 and TRBJ2-5, reads GAGVSQSPSNKVTEKGKDVELRCDPISGHTALYWYRQSLGQGLEFLIYFQGNSAPDKSGLPSDRFSAERTGGSVSTLTIQRTQQEDSAVYLCASNVRGEETQYFGPGTRLLVL.

This clonotype was observed a handful of times. V usage is TRBV20-1 and J usage is TRBJ2-3; no clear D gene. The V end lost 0 bases, the J end lost 4 bases, and 14 bases lay between the germline ends. The CDR3 has 15 residues. Germline V CDR1 and CDR2: DFQATT, SNEGSKA (reference sequence). CDR3 loop: CSARDRFDSADTQYF. The CDR3 DNA reads TGCAGTGCTAGAGATCGTTTTGACTCCGCAGATACGCAGTATTTT.

This chain links TRBV14 with TRBJ1-4; D is undetermined. V lost 5 bases, J lost 7 bases, and 14 bases lay in between. CDR1 is SGHDN and CDR2 is FVKESK in the germline V gene. This CDR3 is 14 amino acids long. The chain's CDR3 is CASSAGIRGEKLFF. As DNA, the CDR3 is TGTGCCAGCAGCGCAGGAATTCGAGGTGAAAAACTGTTTTTT. The entire variable domain, with the rest obtained from reference TRBV14 and TRBJ1-4, is as follows: EAGVTQFPSHSVIEKGQTVTLRCDPISGHDNLYWYRRVMGKEIKFLLHFVKESKQDESGMPNNRFLAERTGGTYSTLKVQPAELEDSGVYFCASSAGIRGEKLFFGSGTQLSVL.

There are many counts of this clonotype. This chain connects TRBV7-6 to TRBJ1-2; TRBD1 matches 7 bases. This CDR3 region has 14 residues. Trimming cost V 5 bases and J 3 bases; bases outside gene matches: 6. CDR1 is SGHVS and CDR2 is FNYEAQ in the germline V gene. The CDR3 spells CASSQGQIDYGYTF. The CDR3 nucleotides are TGTGCCAGCAGCCAGGGACAGATAGACTATGGCTACACCTTC.

Only a few counts were recorded for this clonotype. Here the CDR3 DNA reads TGCGCCAGCAGCCACCCGGGACAGGGGGCAAACGAGCAGTACTTC. This gives the protein CASSHPGQGANEQYF. The gene calls are TRBV4-1 and TRBJ2-7; 12 bases line up with TRBD1. Germline CDR1 is MGHRA and CDR2 is YSYEKL. The trim removed 3 bases at V and 5 bases at J, leaving 5 bases unmatched. The CDR3 covers 15 residues.

This clonotype was seen more than once but under ten times. The V and J genes are TRBV28 and TRBJ2-4, with 9 bases that match TRBD1. Germline lookup yields CDR1 MDHEN and CDR2 SYDVKM. With 4 bases clipped from V and 0 bases from J, the junction kept 7 bases outside the gene matches. CDR3 size: 17 residues. The CDR3 sequence is CASSSWTGDLAKNIQYF. The CDR3 DNA follows: TGTGCCAGCAGTTCCTGGACAGGGGACTTAGCCAAAAACATTCAGTACTTC.

The chain joins TRBV28 to TRBJ1-1; unclear D gene. CDR3 size: 16 residues. Germline values: CDR1 MDHEN, CDR2 SYDVKM. Trimming stripped 5 bases from V and 0 bases from J, with 16 bases between. CDR3: CASSMFTDYMNTEAFF. CDR3 coding DNA: TGTGCCAGCAGTATGTTTACAGACTACATGAACACTGAAGCTTTCTTT.

There are many counts of this clonotype. The gene calls are TRBV5-4 and TRBJ2-7; 7 positions agree with TRBD1. J gave up 0 bases and V 3 bases, and 3 bases lay outside the gene matches. Germline V CDR1 and CDR2: SGHNT, YYREEE (reference sequence). The CDR3 has 14 amino acids. In nucleotides, the CDR3 is TGTGCCAGCAGCTCCCGGGACAGCTCCTACGAGCAGTACTTC. Residues: CASSSRDSSYEQYF.

This clonotype was observed many times. The chain joins TRBV6-5 to TRBJ1-1; 7 nucleotides match TRBD1. The CDR3 is 17 amino acids. V shed 5 bases and J 0 bases; nucleotides not matched to a gene: 12. Germline CDR1 is MNHEY and CDR2 is SVGAGI. CDR3 residues: CASSGLPGQIMNTEAFF. For the CDR3, the DNA is TGTGCCAGCAGTGGCCTCCCGGGACAGATTATGAACACTGAAGCTTTCTTT.

This clonotype came up a few times. The V and J genes are TRBV4-2 and TRBJ1-4, with D perhaps matching TRBD1 (5 bases). The CDR3 loop spans 14 amino acids. Germline V gene data show CDR1 as LGHNA and CDR2 as YNFKEQ. Trimming stripped 1 base from V and 7 bases from J, with 10 bases between. CDR3 DNA sequence: TGTGCCAGCAGCCAAGGGGACGGCGCTGAAAAACTGTTTTTT. As protein: CASSQGDGAEKLFF.

This clonotype was counted between two and nine times. J is TRBJ1-2 and V is TRBV12-3 or TRBV12-4; D is perhaps TRBD1 (5 bases). The CDR3 runs 15 residues. V lost 3 bases to trimming and J lost 5 bases, with 16 bases between them. The CDR3 is CASSLSGLNAYGYTF. The CDR3, as DNA: TGTGCCAGCAGTTTGTCAGGGTTGAACGCTTATGGCTACACCTTC.

This clonotype was observed at least ten times. The chain carries TRBV5-5 and TRBJ2-3; unclear D gene. The CDR3 is 15 residues long. Deletions cut 1 base from V and 0 bases from J, with 9 bases between. Germline V lookup: CDR1 SGHKS, CDR2 YYEKEE (reference sequence). The CDR3 bases are TGTGCCAGCAGCTTGTACGGGCTTAGCACAGATACGCAGTATTTT. Translated, it gives CASSLYGLSTDTQYF.

In this sample, this clonotype turned up many times. CDR3 residues: CASSDMTRGNTEAFF. Written as DNA, the CDR3 is TGTGCCAGCAGCGATATGACCAGGGGTAATACTGAAGCTTTCTTT. V usage is TRBV7-3 and J usage is TRBJ1-1, with a tentative D call TRBD1 (6 bases). Between the trimmed V and J ends, which lost 5 bases and 5 bases, there was a span of 18 bases. This CDR3 contains 15 residues. Germline loops: CDR1 SGHTA, CDR2 FQGTGA.

This clonotype was observed many times. The chain carries TRBV23-1 and TRBJ2-1, with D maybe TRBD1 (6 bases). TRBV23-1 is classed as an ORF, of uncertain function. With 8 bases removed from V and 7 bases from J, the gap between germline ends came to 15 bases. The CDR3 has 13 amino acids. The CDR3 sequence is CASPPDTGNEQFF. For the CDR3, the DNA is TGCGCCAGCCCCCCGGATACAGGGAATGAGCAGTTCTTC.

This clonotype was counted ten times or more. The chain is built from TRBV7-2 and TRBJ2-7; the match to TRBD1 covers 8 bases. CDR3 length: 14 amino acids. V shed 5 bases and J 3 bases; nucleotides not matched to a gene: 6. Germline V gene lookup returns CDR1 SGHTA and CDR2 FQGNSA. As DNA, the CDR3 is TGTGCCAGCAGCCCGGGACAGGTCTTCTACGAGCAGTACTTC. This encodes CASSPGQVFYEQYF.

This clonotype was observed many times. J is TRBJ1-5 and V is TRBV6-2 or TRBV6-3; possible D gene TRBD1, 6 bases. Trimming took off 2 bases at V and 6 bases at J, with 11 bases between the two ends. CDR1 is MNHEY, CDR2 SVGEGT, per germline. There are 14 residues in the CDR3. The CDR3 reads CASSYRGLAQPQHF. The CDR3 DNA reads TGTGCCAGCAGTTACCGGGGGCTTGCTCAGCCCCAGCATTTT.

This clonotype was seen at least ten times. This chain links TRBV7-2 with TRBJ2-5, with 7 bases lining up with TRBD2. The J segment lost 1 base and the V segment lost 5 bases, leaving 10 bases of the junction unmatched. CDR1 SGHTA and CDR2 FQGNSA come from the germline V gene. The CDR3 contains 16 residues. The CDR3 nucleotides are TGTGCCAGCAGCCTTGCAGCTAGCGGAGTCCAAGAGACCCAGTACTTC. Its protein is CASSLAASGVQETQYF.

J is TRBJ2-7 and V is TRBV18, with 7 bases fitting TRBD1. The V gene end was trimmed by 0 bases and the J gene end by 1 base; junction bases not matched to a gene: 0. The CDR3 has 14 amino acids. The germline CDR1 and CDR2 sequences are KGHSH and LQKENI. The CDR3 DNA follows: TGTGCCAGCTCACCACCACAGGGGTCCTACGAGCAGTACTTC. As protein: CASSPPQGSYEQYF.

In this sample, this clonotype turned up many times. The genes are TRBV25-1 and TRBJ2-3; D uncertain. CDR3 length: 14 residues. Germline V gene data show CDR1 as MGHDK and CDR2 as SYGVNS. V was trimmed by 10 bases and J by 1 base, leaving 15 bases between them. This CDR3 is CATQRSSGTDTQYF. The CDR3 region has the DNA TGTGCCACCCAAAGGTCCTCTGGCACAGATACGCAGTATTTT.

This clonotype was seen many times. This chain uses TRBV7-8 with TRBJ1-3; D call uncertain. V lost 1 base to trimming and J lost 2 bases, with 6 bases between them. Germline V lookup: CDR1 SGHVS, CDR2 FQNEAQ. The length of the CDR3 is 14 residues. DNA for the CDR3: TGTGCCAGCAGCTTAGTTGCAGCTGGAAACACCATATATTTT. Translating gives CASSLVAAGNTIYF.

This clonotype has just one count. At one end the junction does not follow the germline gene, possibly because of a read error. The rearrangement links TRBV7-2 to TRBJ1-4, with 9 bases identical to TRBD1. Germline CDR1 reads SGHTA; CDR2 reads FQGNSA. The CDR3 contains 15 residues. The CDR3 coding sequence is TGTGCCAGCAGCTTAGAGCGACAGGGGGGTGAAAAACTGTTGTTT. This sequence encodes CASSLERQGGEKLLF.

This sequence joins TRBV3-1 and TRBJ1-1; 8 bases agree with TRBD1. There are 16 residues in the CDR3. Germline V gives CDR1 LGHDT, CDR2 YNNKEL (reference sequence). Trimming removed 3 bases from V and 10 bases from J; junction bases left unmatched: 16. The CDR3: CASSQETGTGKSGAFF. The CDR3 bases are TGTGCCAGCAGCCAGGAAACCGGGACAGGAAAAAGCGGAGCTTTCTTT.